Given below is one TCR beta chain in context. Per the authors' pipeline: Amplification with reference gene primers provided the estimates of nucleated cell counts. Produced via immunoSEQ multiplex PCR; TCRdb's table is partial and in-frame only. That table supplies the V and J calls and clone size; D and trimming were determined from the DNA. The sample holds about 190,000 clones, approximately 80% seen once. The CDR3 runs 15 residues. V shed 5 bases and J 4 bases; nucleotides not matched to a gene: 6. From germline, CDR1 is SGDLS and CDR2 YYNGEE. The data derive from a study of blood T cell repertoires in COVID-19. About the research overall: Italy, Spain and the United States were the sources of the convalescent and acute COVID-19 samples. PBMCs, B-cell-depleted T cells, or T cells provided the cDNA or gDNA that made up the material.

This chain uses TRBV9 with TRBJ2-1, with 10 bases aligning to TRBD2. Material: peripheral blood. The sequence was collected from a man in his 60s with acute or convalescent COVID-19. This CDR3 is CASSLGTSAYNEQFF. In DNA, the CDR3 is TGTGCCAGCAGTCTTGGGACTAGCGCATACAATGAGCAGTTCTTC.